The 30 T cell receptor beta chains presented below share a single source sample, sequenced in a study of T cells in Graves' hyperthyroidism and ophthalmopathy (dated by TCRdb to the late 2010s). The method was multiplex PCR. Sequencer: Illumina HiSeq 2000. The TCR beta CDR3 regions were amplified from the RNA transcripts. For the first round of RT-PCR on the TCR CDR3, the HTBI primer set was used together with the Qiagen OneStep RT-PCR kit. TCRdb cleaned the public reads at Q25 with fastp, built clones with MiXCR and kept in-frame beta chains. Rows matching on CDR3 protein sequence are summarized as one entry with the most common DNA and genes. For this sample there are some 620,000 distinct CDR3 sequences; about 16% appear just once. Of the sample, 3.5% to 4% falls within the top ten clones. The sample was blood. These receptors originate from a woman in her twenties or thirties with Graves' hyperthyroidism.

This clonotype was recorded at least ten times. The chain carries TRBV5-1 and TRBJ2-3, with 7 bases aligning to TRBD1. This CDR3 has 15 residues. J gave up 0 bases and V 2 bases, and 3 bases lay outside the gene matches. Looked up from germline, CDR1 is SGHRS and CDR2 is YFSETQ. CDR3 DNA: TGCGCCAGCAGCTTTCTGACAGGGAGCACAGATACGCAGTATTTT. Translation gives CASSFLTGSTDTQYF.

This clonotype was found a few times. The chain couples TRBV6-1 to TRBJ1-3; a weak D match, TRBD1 (6 bases). The germline V gene has CDR1 MNHNS and CDR2 SASEGT. This CDR3 has 14 residues. The germline V and J ends were trimmed by 6 bases and 0 bases, with 9 bases remaining between them. In DNA, the CDR3 is TGTGCCAGCAGACAGGGCAACTCTGGAAACACCATATATTTT. This encodes CASRQGNSGNTIYF.

This clonotype occurred a few times. The chain is built from TRBV27 and TRBJ2-7; the match to TRBD1 covers 7 bases. Germline V gene lookup returns CDR1 MNHEY and CDR2 SMNVEV (reference sequence). CDR3 length equals 15 residues. With 3 bases clipped from V and 0 bases from J, the junction kept 5 bases outside the gene matches. DNA for the CDR3: TGTGCCAGCAGTTTTTCCGGGACAGCCTCCTACGAGCAGTACTTC. It encodes CASSFSGTASYEQYF.

This clonotype was picked up a small number of times. V and J are TRBV20-1 and TRBJ2-5, with D unclear. The germline CDR1 and CDR2 sequences are DFQATT and SNEGSKA (reference sequence). V lost 0 bases and J 0 bases, leaving 23 bases between the germline ends. The CDR3 consists of 19 residues. For the CDR3, the DNA is TGCAGTGCTAGAGAGAATAAGATCGGATGGCTTCAGAACCAAGAGACCCAGTACTTC. Its protein is CSARENKIGWLQNQETQYF.

The chain recombines TRBV10-1 with TRBJ2-7; 7 nucleotides line up with TRBD1. V gave up 9 bases and J gave up 2 bases; unmatched junction bases: 7. CDR3 length: 13 amino acids. Germline V lookup: CDR1 WNHNN, CDR2 SYGVQD (reference sequence). CDR3 bases: TGCGCCAGGAGAGACAGGGACGCCTACGAGCAGTACTTC. This sequence encodes CARRDRDAYEQYF.

This clonotype was seen at least ten times. The rearrangement links TRBV12-3 or TRBV12-4 to TRBJ2-1; D may be TRBD1 (6 bases). The V end lost 9 bases, the J end lost 7 bases, and 16 bases lay between the germline ends. The CDR3 loop spans 13 amino acids. CDR3 loop: CASSGAQGNEQFF. CDR3 in DNA: TGTGCCAGTTCTGGGGCCCAGGGGAATGAGCAGTTCTTC.

This clonotype was seen many times. J is TRBJ1-1 and V is TRBV9; TRBD1 matches 7 bases. The CDR3 length is 15 residues. The trim removed 3 bases at V and 0 bases at J, leaving 5 bases unmatched. The V gene's germline CDR1 is SGDLS and CDR2 YYNGEE. The CDR3 region is CASSATGNMNTEAFF. The CDR3, as DNA: TGTGCCAGCAGCGCGACAGGGAACATGAACACTGAAGCTTTCTTT.

The chain uses TRBV20-1 and TRBJ1-5, with D unresolved. The CDR3 runs 13 residues. From germline, CDR1 is DFQATT and CDR2 SNEGSKA (reference sequence). Trimming cost V 3 bases and J 5 bases, with 11 bases left between them. The CDR3 sequence is CSASMVDDQPQHF. The CDR3 DNA reads TGCAGTGCTAGTATGGTGGACGATCAGCCCCAGCATTTT.

This clonotype was observed at least ten times. The chain uses TRBV28 and TRBJ2-5; TRBD2 agrees at 8 bases. Trimming took 6 bases from V and 4 from J; bases not matched to a gene: 7. This CDR3 is 14 amino acids long. CDR1 and CDR2 (germline): MDHEN, SYDVKM. CDR3 protein: CASSQGLAGETQYF. CDR3 nucleotide sequence: TGTGCCAGCAGCCAAGGACTAGCTGGAGAGACCCAGTACTTC.

The sample holds a few counts of this clonotype. The chain combines TRBV9 with TRBJ1-5; D remains unclear. The ends were cut back, 3 bases at V and 5 bases at J, with 12 bases in the middle. The CDR3 length is 14 residues. Germline lookup yields CDR1 SGDLS and CDR2 YYNGEE. The CDR3 sequence: CASSEFDGHQPQHF. The CDR3 nucleotides are TGTGCCAGCAGCGAGTTTGACGGGCATCAGCCCCAGCATTTT. Combining the CDR3 with reference TRBV9 and TRBJ1-5 gives the whole variable domain DSGVTQTPKHLITATGQRVTLRCSPRSGDLSVYWYQQSLDQGLQFLIQYYNGEERAKGNILERFSAQQFPDLHSELNLSSLELGDSALYFCASSEFDGHQPQHFGDGTRLSIL.

This clonotype occurred many times. The chain employs TRBV6-5 and TRBJ1-4; the match to TRBD1 covers 8 bases. V was pared by 2 bases and J by 8 bases, with 7 bases of the junction left unmatched. The CDR3 covers 15 residues. The germline CDR1 and CDR2 sequences are MNHEY and SVGAGI. DNA of the CDR3: TGTGCCAGCAGTTACGCCGGACAGGGTGGGGAAAAACTGTTTTTT. Amino acids: CASSYAGQGGEKLFF.

V and J are TRBV7-9 and TRBJ1-3; TRBD1 matches 7 bases. V shed 5 bases and J 4 bases; nucleotides not matched to a gene: 14. Germline CDR1 SEHNR, CDR2 FQNEAQ (reference sequence). The CDR3 runs 17 residues. CDR3 DNA sequence: TGTGCCAGCAGCAACGCCGACGGGACAGCGGGAGGAAACACCATATATTTT. It codes for CASSNADGTAGGNTIYF.

The chain links TRBV7-3 to TRBJ2-1; D is possibly TRBD2 (5 bases). The germline CDR1 and CDR2 sequences are SGHTA and FQGTGA. The CDR3 extends over 16 amino acids. The V end was cut by 5 bases, the J end by 5 bases, with 19 bases between. CDR3 protein: CASSMDANGLDNEQFF. CDR3 in DNA: TGTGCCAGCAGCATGGACGCTAACGGACTCGACAATGAGCAGTTCTTC.

Of note for this clonotype: A much larger clone sits a single nucleotide away, making a read error possible. The rearrangement links TRBV12-3 or TRBV12-4 to TRBJ2-2, with a weak D call TRBD1 (6 bases). The CDR3 is 13 residues long. CDR3 amino acids: CASSSGDTGELLF. The CDR3 nucleotides read TGTGCCAGCAGTTCAGGGGACACCGGGGAGCTGCTTTTT.

This clonotype was detected a few times. The V gene is TRBV6-2 or TRBV6-3, the J gene TRBJ1-5; 8 bases fit TRBD1. Per the germline V gene, CDR1 is MNHEY and CDR2 is SVGEGT. The CDR3 spans 17 residues. V was pared by 0 bases and J by 14 bases, with 18 bases of the junction left unmatched. CDR3 in amino acids: CASSYSISTGAAFGEHF. CDR3 DNA: TGTGCCAGCAGTTACTCGATTTCGACAGGGGCCGCCTTTGGGGAGCATTTT.

This clonotype was seen repeatedly, ten times or more. The V gene is TRBV30, the J gene TRBJ2-5, with D hard to call. Germline V gene sequence: CDR1 GTSNPN, CDR2 SVGIG (reference sequence). The CDR3 spans 10 residues. Deletions cut 7 bases from V and 2 bases from J, with 5 bases between. The CDR3 sequence: CAYGQETQYF. CDR3 nucleotides: TGTGCCTACGGACAAGAGACCCAGTACTTC.

The rearrangement joins TRBV15 to TRBJ1-1, with D hard to call. Per germline, CDR1 LNHNV and CDR2 YYDKDF (reference sequence). Trimming stripped 3 bases from V and 3 bases from J, with 5 bases between. CDR3 length equals 12 residues. CDR3 amino acids: CATSRKYTEAFF. CDR3 nucleotides: TGTGCCACCAGCAGGAAGTACACTGAAGCTTTCTTT.

The chain links TRBV4-1 to TRBJ2-7; 8 bases align to TRBD2. Germline CDR1 and CDR2: MGHRA and YSYEKL. This CDR3 spans 16 amino acids. The ends lost 4 bases at V and 3 bases at J; junction bases unmatched: 11. The CDR3 region has the DNA TGCGCCAGCAGCCGTGACGAGCGGGAGTCATACTACGAGCAGTACTTC. Its translation: CASSRDERESYYEQYF.

This clonotype was seen ten or more times. The chain employs TRBV13 and TRBJ2-5; 9 positions agree with TRBD1. This CDR3 spans 17 amino acids. CDR1 is PRHDT and CDR2 is FYEKMQ in the germline V gene (reference sequence). The ends lost 5 bases at V and 4 bases at J; junction bases unmatched: 14. The chain's CDR3 is CASSLSNIPGQGETQYF. The CDR3 DNA is TGTGCCAGCAGCCTAAGCAATATCCCGGGACAGGGAGAGACCCAGTACTTC.

This clonotype has only a few counts. The chain links TRBV3-1 to TRBJ2-7; 7 bases are shared with TRBD1. V lost 4 bases and J lost 5; bases outside the gene matches: 5. The germline CDR1 and CDR2 sequences are LGHDT and YNNKEL (reference sequence). The CDR3 has 13 amino acids. CDR3 coding DNA: TGTGCCAGCAGCCGGCGACAGGGCAACGAGCAGTACTTC. Translated: CASSRRQGNEQYF.

This clonotype was observed many times. The rearrangement uses TRBV7-9 and TRBJ2-1; TRBD2 matches 10 bases. The CDR3 is 17 amino acids. Per germline, CDR1 SEHNR and CDR2 FQNEAQ (reference sequence). V dropped 3 bases and J dropped 6; count of bases not matched to a gene: 11. This CDR3 reads CASSFPSGSSGSNEQFF. CDR3 DNA: TGTGCCAGCAGCTTTCCTAGCGGGAGCTCGGGCTCCAATGAGCAGTTCTTC.

The chain links TRBV2 to TRBJ1-2, with D unclear. Trimming cost V 7 bases and J 1 base, with 16 bases left between them. The CDR3 is 15 amino acids. Germline assignment: CDR1 SNHLY and CDR2 FYNNEI. The CDR3 DNA follows: TGTGCCAGCAAGAAGGACGGGAGAATTAACTATGGCTACACCTTC. Protein product: CASKKDGRINYGYTF. Full variable domain (missing parts from reference TRBV2 and TRBJ1-2): EPEVTQTPSHQVTQMGQEVILRCVPISNHLYFYWYRQILGQKVEFLVSFYNNEISEKSEIFDDQFSVERPDGSNFTLKIRSTKLEDSAMYFCASKKDGRINYGYTFGSGTRLTVV.

This clonotype was observed at least ten times. The rearrangement uses TRBV20-1 and TRBJ1-4; D gene uncertain. Germline V gives CDR1 DFQATT, CDR2 SNEGSKA (reference sequence). V was clipped by 0 bases and J by 7 bases, with 12 bases between them. This CDR3 spans 14 amino acids. CDR3 coding DNA: TGCAGTGCTAGAGATCGCCACGTCGTTGAAAAACTGTTTTTT. Protein product: CSARDRHVVEKLFF.

The genes are TRBV29-1 and TRBJ1-1; the D gene is possibly TRBD1 (6 bases). Germline V gene data show CDR1 as SQVTM and CDR2 as ANQGSEA. The length of the CDR3 is 11 residues. The ends were cut back, 6 bases at V and 11 bases at J, with 16 bases in the middle. In DNA form, the CDR3 reads TGCAGCGTGCTGACAGGTTGGGGGGCTTTCTTT. As protein: CSVLTGWGAFF.

The rearrangement joins TRBV15 to TRBJ2-7; D remains unclear. V lost 9 bases and J 5 bases, leaving 17 bases between the germline ends. CDR1 LNHNV and CDR2 YYDKDF come from the germline V gene (reference sequence). CDR3 length equals 13 residues. The CDR3: CATKTGYGNEQYF. CDR3 nucleotide sequence: TGTGCCACTAAAACGGGCTATGGGAACGAGCAGTACTTC.

The chain links TRBV7-2 to TRBJ2-3; D is unclear. The CDR3 is 12 amino acids. The V and J ends lost 2 bases and 6 bases respectively, with 6 bases between them. Germline V gene sequence: CDR1 SGHTA, CDR2 FQGNSA. In nucleotides, the CDR3 is TGTGCCAGCAGCTTACGGATTGATACGCAGTATTTT. This sequence encodes CASSLRIDTQYF.

This clonotype was counted between two and nine times. This chain links TRBV6-1 with TRBJ2-1; D perhaps matches TRBD1 (5 bases). V lost 5 bases and J lost 2, with 13 bases in between. Germline lookup yields CDR1 MNHNS and CDR2 SASEGT. This CDR3 comprises 15 residues. The DNA for the CDR3 is TGTGCCAGCAGTTATGGAGACAGTACCTACAATGAGCAGTTCTTC. Protein product: CASSYGDSTYNEQFF.

This clonotype was found many times. The chain uses TRBV12-3 or TRBV12-4 and TRBJ2-2; TRBD1 or TRBD2 may be the D gene (5 bases each). The CDR3 sequence is 15 residues long. The V and J ends lost 7 bases and 3 bases respectively, with 15 bases between them. CDR3 DNA sequence: TGTGCCAGCACCTTCCGGGACGGACACACCGGGGAGCTGTTTTTT. This encodes CASTFRDGHTGELFF.

This clonotype occurred many times. The chain couples TRBV15 to TRBJ2-5; D is perhaps TRBD1 (6 bases). Germline CDR1 and CDR2: LNHNV and YYDKDF (reference sequence). Trimming removed 2 bases at V and 2 bases at J, with 12 bases between. The CDR3 is 15 residues long. In nucleotides, the CDR3 is TGTGCCACCAGCAGAAGACAGGCCGGACAAGAGACCCAGTACTTC. Protein sequence: CATSRRQAGQETQYF. The complete variable domain, with remaining parts taken from reference TRBV15 and TRBJ2-5, reads DAMVIQNPRYQVTQFGKPVTLSCSQTLNHNVMYWYQQKSSQAPKLLFHYYDKDFNNEADTPDNFQSRRPNTSFCFLDIRSPGLGDTAMYLCATSRRQAGQETQYFGPGTRLLVL.

This clonotype has ten or more counts. V usage is TRBV2 and J usage is TRBJ1-1; 10 bases are a match to TRBD1. The junction had 7 bases not matched to a gene; V was cut back by 4 bases and J by 2 bases. Germline-derived CDR1 and CDR2 are SNHLY and FYNNEI. The CDR3 extends over 16 amino acids. The CDR3 nucleotides read TGTGCCAGCAGTGGGGCCCGGGACAGGGGTAACACTGAAGCTTTCTTT. Its protein product is CASSGARDRGNTEAFF.